This T cell receptor beta chain was recorded in a study of shared clonotypes between healthy human individuals. Deletions cut 4 bases from V and 1 base from J, with 14 bases between. The CDR3 runs 15 residues. In germline, CDR1 is SGHRS, CDR2 YFSETQ. With respect to this clone: Its antigen is unidentified.

Deep-level running was used for the assay. Per the authors' pipeline: Filtering differed since immunoSEQ provided only junctions, with no quality scores. Repertoires were generated with immunoSEQ multiplex PCR, while TCRdb's copy carries only in-frame clones and drops some. Clone size and the V and J calls come from that table; the DNA yielded D and trimming. The sample has some 1,600,000 clones; approximately 98% are singletons. Study-level points and caveats: The sharing of 5% to 6.5% of naive CD4 clonotypes was seen across a handful of donors. Sequencing of the sorted subsets was shown by rarefaction to be incomplete despite large depth.

Sequenced material: naive CD4+ T cells sorted from blood. Subset: CD45RA+ positively selected. The source is a man aged 25 to 40 in good health. J is TRBJ1-1 and V is TRBV5-1, with D hard to call. DNA of the CDR3: TGCGCCAGCAGCCTAGTACAGAAAGGGAACACTGAAGCTTTCTTT. It translates to CASSLVQKGNTEAFF.